Each of the 11 T cell receptor beta chains below was sequenced from the same sample in a study of shared clonotypes between healthy human individuals. Positively selected for CCR7, the CD45RO-negative cells used as naive CD8 cells excluded terminally differentiated effector memory CD45RA+ cells. Assay: immunoSEQ multiplex PCR; the TCRdb copy retains only in-frame clones and omits some. The sample carries over 800,000 clones, nearly 95% recorded once. The sequencing input was naive CD8+ T cells sorted from blood. The receptors stem from a man between 25 and 39 years old in good health.

V is TRBV7-9 and J is TRBJ2-4; a possible D gene is TRBD1 (6 bases). Looked up from germline, CDR1 is SEHNR and CDR2 is FQNEAQ (reference sequence). The CDR3 contains 16 residues. The germline V and J ends were trimmed by 5 bases and 0 bases, with 14 bases remaining between them. CDR3 nucleotide sequence: TGTGCCAGCAGCCCAGGGACATTATTAGCCAAAAACATTCAGTACTTC. Encoded protein: CASSPGTLLAKNIQYF. Together with reference TRBV7-9 and TRBJ2-4, the CDR3 gives the full variable domain: DTGVSQNPRHKITKRGQNVTFRCDPISEHNRLYWYRQTLGQGPEFLTYFQNEAQLEKSRLLSDRFSAERPKGSFSTLEIQRTEQGDSAMYLCASSPGTLLAKNIQYFGAGTRLSVL.

The V gene is TRBV6-5, the J gene TRBJ2-3, with D perhaps matching TRBD2 (5 bases). From germline, CDR1 is MNHEY and CDR2 SVGAGI. The CDR3 sequence is 15 residues long. Trimming took off 2 bases at V and 3 bases at J, with 12 bases between the two ends. CDR3 nucleotide sequence: TGTGCCAGCAGTTACGGTAATAGAGGGACAGATACGCAGTATTTT. It codes for CASSYGNRGTDTQYF.

In this sample, this clone turned up a few times. V gene TRBV27 combines with J gene TRBJ1-5, with D unresolved. Germline V gene data show CDR1 as MNHEY and CDR2 as SMNVEV (reference sequence). Trimming pared 4 bases from V and 0 bases from J, leaving 4 bases between. The CDR3 length is 13 residues. CDR3 DNA sequence: TGTGCCAGCAGTTGGGATAGCAATCAGCCCCAGCATTTT. Its protein product is CASSWDSNQPQHF.

The chain has TRBV27 and TRBJ2-5; 7 bases line up with TRBD2. The CDR3 runs to 14 residues. CDR1 is MNHEY, CDR2 SMNVEV, per germline (reference sequence). Trimming at V came to 4 bases and at J to 0 bases, leaving 2 bases not matched to a gene. The CDR3 region is CASSSLADQETQYF. The CDR3 DNA sequence: TGTGCCAGCAGTTCGCTAGCGGACCAAGAGACCCAGTACTTC.

The J gene is TRBJ2-1, the V gene TRBV19; D call uncertain. CDR1 is LNHDA and CDR2 is SQIVND in the germline V gene (reference sequence). The CDR3 totals 20 residues. Trimming took 10 bases from V and 1 from J, leaving 32 bases between them. CDR3 in amino acids: CATPADEPILMPISYNEQFF. The CDR3 coding sequence is TGTGCCACCCCCGCCGATGAGCCAATTCTTATGCCAATTTCCTACAATGAGCAGTTCTTC.

The chain combines TRBV5-1 with TRBJ2-5, with 11 bases aligning to TRBD2. This CDR3 has 16 residues. V lost 2 bases, J lost 5 bases, and 8 bases stayed unmatched. Per germline, CDR1 SGHRS and CDR2 YFSETQ. CDR3 amino acids: CASSFLAGGYIETQYF. The CDR3 bases are TGCGCCAGCAGCTTTTTAGCGGGAGGGTACATCGAGACCCAGTACTTC.

The chain carries TRBV25-1 and TRBJ1-4; 8 bases map to TRBD1. Germline V lookup: CDR1 MGHDK, CDR2 SYGVNS. Trimming cost V 7 bases and J 5 bases; bases outside gene matches: 12. The CDR3 has 16 amino acids. The chain's CDR3 is CASMGTGYNPNEKLFF. DNA for the CDR3: TGTGCCAGCATGGGGACAGGCTACAACCCGAATGAAAAACTGTTTTTT.

CDR3 sequence (DNA): TGTGCCAGCAGCCCGGGACTAGAGTTTCAGCAGTACTTC. As protein: CASSPGLEFQQYF. The V gene is TRBV13, the J gene TRBJ2-7, with 8 positions matching TRBD2. V dropped 5 bases and J dropped 8; count of bases not matched to a gene: 8. Germline V lookup: CDR1 PRHDT, CDR2 FYEKMQ (reference sequence). The CDR3 has 13 amino acids.

This sequence joins TRBV7-6 and TRBJ2-7, with 10 positions matching TRBD2. Per the germline V gene, CDR1 is SGHVS and CDR2 is FNYEAQ. CDR3 size: 16 residues. Trimming at V came to 2 bases and at J to 0 bases, leaving 4 bases not matched to a gene. The CDR3 here is CASSLYLAGASYEQYF. As DNA, the CDR3 is TGTGCCAGCAGCTTATATCTAGCGGGAGCCTCCTACGAGCAGTACTTC.

CDR3 protein: CASSPSGETNTGELFF. The CDR3 DNA follows: TGTGCCAGCAGCCCCTCAGGAGAGACGAACACCGGGGAGCTGTTTTTT. The J gene is TRBJ2-2, the V gene TRBV7-3; D is unresolved. V gave up 5 bases and J gave up 0 bases, with 13 bases separating them. The germline CDR1 and CDR2 sequences are SGHTA and FQGTGA. The CDR3 spans 16 residues.

This chain uses TRBV7-6 with TRBJ2-3; weak D call: TRBD2 (6 bases). The CDR3 has 13 amino acids. Trimming left V 1 base short and J 4 bases short, with 6 bases between. Germline loops: CDR1 SGHVS, CDR2 FNYEAQ. CDR3 in DNA: TGTGCCAGCAGCTTAGGGGGGGCAGATACGCAGTATTTT. Protein: CASSLGGADTQYF.